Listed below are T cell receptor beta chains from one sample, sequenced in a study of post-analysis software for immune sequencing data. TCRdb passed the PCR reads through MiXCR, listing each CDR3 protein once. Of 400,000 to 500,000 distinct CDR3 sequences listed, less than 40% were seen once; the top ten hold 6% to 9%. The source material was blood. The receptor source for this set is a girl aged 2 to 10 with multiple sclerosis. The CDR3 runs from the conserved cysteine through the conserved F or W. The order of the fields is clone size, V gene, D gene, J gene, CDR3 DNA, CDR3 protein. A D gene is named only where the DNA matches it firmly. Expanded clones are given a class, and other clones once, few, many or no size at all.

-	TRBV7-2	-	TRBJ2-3	TGTGCCAGCAGCTTAGACGAGGGGGGGCCGGGAGATACGCAGTATTTT	CASSLDEGGPGDTQYF
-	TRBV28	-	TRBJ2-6	TGTGCCGCCCACTCTGGGGCCAACGTCCTGACTTTC	CAAHSGANVLTF
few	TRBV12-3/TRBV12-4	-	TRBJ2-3	TGTGCCAGCAGTTTAGGGAGTGATACAGATACGCAGTATTTT	CASSLGSDTDTQYF
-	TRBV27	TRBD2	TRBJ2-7	TGTGCCAGCGCCCCCCTAGCGGGATACTACGAGCAGTACTTC	CASAPLAGYYEQYF
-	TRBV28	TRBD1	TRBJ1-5	TGTGCCAGTAACGGTCAAGGACAGGGGGCGGGTCAGCCCCAGCATTTT	CASNGQGQGAGQPQHF
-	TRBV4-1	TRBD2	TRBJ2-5	TGCGCCAGCAGCCCTGGGGAGGGGGAGACCCAGTACTTC	CASSPGEGETQYF
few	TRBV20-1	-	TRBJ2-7	TGCAGTGCTAGCGTTGGGACTCCAGAGCAGTACTTC	CSASVGTPEQYF
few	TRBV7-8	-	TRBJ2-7	TGTGCCAGCGAAAGCCCGATGTACGAGCAGTACTTC	CASESPMYEQYF
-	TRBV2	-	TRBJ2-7	TGTGCCAGCAGTGAACTCCAGGGGTTGTACGAGCAGTACTTC	CASSELQGLYEQYF
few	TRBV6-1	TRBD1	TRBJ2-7	TGTGCCAGCAGTGAACAAAGGGGGCGCGAGCAGTACTTC	CASSEQRGREQYF
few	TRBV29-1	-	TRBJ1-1	TGCAGCGTTTTTGGAAGCTCGTCGGATGTGAACACTGAAGCTTTCTTT	CSVFGSSSDVNTEAFF
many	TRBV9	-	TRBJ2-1	TGTGCCAGCAGCGTGGGGCCTTACAATGAGCAGTTCTTC	CASSVGPYNEQFF
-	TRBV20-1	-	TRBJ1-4	TGCAGTGCTAGGAAACAGTTTAATGAAAAACTGTTTTTT	CSARKQFNEKLFF
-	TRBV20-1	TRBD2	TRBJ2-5	TGCAGTGCTAGAGATCCCCAAGCGCTAGCGGGAGGGCCAGAGACCCAGTACTTC	CSARDPQALAGGPETQYF
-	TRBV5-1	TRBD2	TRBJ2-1	TGCGCCAGCAGCTCGGGACTAGGTTCCTACAATGAGCAGTTCTTC	CASSSGLGSYNEQFF
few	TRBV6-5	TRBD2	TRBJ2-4	TGTGCCAGCAGTTTCGCACCACTAGCGGGAAGTTTGGGTGCCAAAAACATTCAGTACTTC	CASSFAPLAGSLGAKNIQYF
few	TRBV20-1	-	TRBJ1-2	TGCAGTGCTAGAGGGCAGGCCCGCTATGGCTACACCTTC	CSARGQARYGYTF
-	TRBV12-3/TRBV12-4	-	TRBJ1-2	TGTGCCAGCAGTCCTCTGGCAGGCGAGAACTATGGCTACACCTTC	CASSPLAGENYGYTF
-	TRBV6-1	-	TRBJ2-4	TGTGCCAGCAGTGACACAGGCCTAGCCAAAAACATTCAGTACTTC	CASSDTGLAKNIQYF
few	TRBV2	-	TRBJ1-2	TGTGCCAGCTGTGACAGCAACTATGGCTACACCTTC	CASCDSNYGYTF
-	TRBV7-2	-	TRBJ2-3	TGTGCCAGCAGCTGGGGAAAGGGGCCCACAGATACGCAGTATTTT	CASSWGKGPTDTQYF
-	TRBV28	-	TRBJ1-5	TGTGCCAGCAGTTTGCCGGTCCTTAATCAGCCCCAGCATTTT	CASSLPVLNQPQHF
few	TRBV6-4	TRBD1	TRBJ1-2	TGTGCCAGCAGTGCCAGGGACAGGGGAGACTATGGCTACACCTTC	CASSARDRGDYGYTF